These T cell receptor beta chains were read from a single sample in a study of Graves' ophthalmopathy and Graves' hyperthyroidism. TCRdb reprocessed the multiplex PCR reads with MiXCR, giving one entry per CDR3 protein. The repertoire consists of 580,000 or so distinct CDR3 sequences, with about two fifths occurring once and the leading ten covering roughly 4.5%. The material sequenced was peripheral blood or thyroid tissue (not recorded which). These receptors were obtained from an adult man with Graves' hyperthyroidism. CDR3s include the opening cysteine and the closing phenylalanine or tryptophan. A D gene is named only where the DNA matches it firmly. Clone sizes are given selectively: once, few, many, or a class where the clone is expanded.

v_call	clone_size	d_call	j_call	cdr3_nt	cdr3_aa
TRBV28	many	TRBD2	TRBJ2-5	TGTGCCAGCAGTCCCGGGACTAGCGGGGAAGAGACCCAGTACTTC	CASSPGTSGEETQYF
TRBV29-1	-	-	TRBJ2-2	TGCAGCGTTTTCTCATCCGGGGAGCTGTTTTTT	CSVFSSGELFF
TRBV15	many	-	TRBJ2-7	TGTGCCACCAGCAGAAAGAGGAGGACTCTTACCTACTACGAGCAGTACTTC	CATSRKRRTLTYYEQYF
TRBV29-1	many	-	TRBJ1-1	TGCAGCGTTGGGAATTCCTATGAAATGAACACTGAAGCTTTCTTT	CSVGNSYEMNTEAFF
TRBV5-1	-	TRBD1	TRBJ2-2	TGCGCCAGCAGCTGGGGACAGGGCACCGGGGAGCTGTTTTTT	CASSWGQGTGELFF
TRBV5-1	many	TRBD1	TRBJ1-4	TGCGCCAGCAGCTTGGAGGACAGGTTTGGAGAAAAACTGTTTTTT	CASSLEDRFGEKLFF
TRBV7-9	many	-	TRBJ2-6	TGTGCCAGCAGCTCCCATAGCAGGGGAGCGGGATCTGGGGCCAACGTCCTGACTTTC	CASSSHSRGAGSGANVLTF
TRBV12-3/TRBV12-4	many	-	TRBJ1-5	TGTGCCAGCAGTACTGTATCCAGGCCCCAGCATTTT	CASSTVSRPQHF
TRBV24-1	-	TRBD1	TRBJ2-7	TGTGCCACCCTTGGGACAGGGGACTACGAGCAGTACTTC	CATLGTGDYEQYF
TRBV28	-	-	TRBJ2-2	TGTGCCAGCAGTTTAGCCGGACAGAATCCGAACACCGGGGAGCTGTTTTTT	CASSLAGQNPNTGELFF
TRBV5-8	many	TRBD1	TRBJ1-1	TGTGCCAGCAACAAACAGGGGTGGGACACTGAAGCTTTCTTT	CASNKQGWDTEAFF
TRBV7-9	many	TRBD1	TRBJ1-2	TGTGCCAGCAGCGCAACCCTAGGGGGCCGTGGCTACACCTTC	CASSATLGGRGYTF
TRBV28	-	-	TRBJ1-1	TGTGCCAGCAGAGACCCGCTCGGCACTGAAGCTTTCTTT	CASRDPLGTEAFF
TRBV6-5	-	-	TRBJ2-6	TGTGCCAGCAGTTACGTACCCGGGGCGTCCTCGGATGGGGCCAACGTCCTGACTTTC	CASSYVPGASSDGANVLTF
TRBV7-2	many	-	TRBJ1-1	TGTGCCAGCAGCCCATTACAACGGGGGCTGAACACTGAAGCTTTCTTT	CASSPLQRGLNTEAFF
TRBV10-3	-	-	TRBJ2-2	TGTGCCATCAGTCCCTCGACAGGGGAGCTGTTTTTT	CAISPSTGELFF
TRBV2	-	TRBD1	TRBJ2-6	TGTGCCAGCAGTTTATATGGCAGGGGGTGGTCTGGGGCCGACGTCCTGACTTTC	CASSLYGRGWSGADVLTF